Below are 8 T cell receptor beta chains sequenced from a single sample in a study of CD8+ T cells in alopecia areata (dated by TCRdb to the late 2010s). What the time point label conveys for this sample: less than five weeks on oral tofacitinib. The treatment or condition label, as the study defines it: oral pan-JAK inhibitor, 5-10 mg twice daily. The library was made by the immunoSEQ multiplex PCR assay. RNA was extracted from all samples and reverse transcribed into cDNA, which served as template for TCR sequencing. TCRdb carries this immuneACCESS record with in-frame sequences only. Its versions omit some clonotypes, under half of them owing to an unresolved V gene in the studies checked, with the rest unexplained. For this sample there are 140,000 to 150,000 clones; roughly 52% appear just once. Of the sample, less than 20% falls within the top ten clones. Sequenced material: CD8+ T cells sorted from blood, taken at week 4, from a patient treated with tofacitinib. These receptors all stem from a human donor with alopecia areata.

This CDR3 is CASSVGRTSGGETQYF. The CDR3 DNA follows: TGTGCCAGCAGCGTAGGGAGGACTAGCGGGGGAGAGACCCAGTACTTC. The genes are TRBV9 and TRBJ2-5; 13 bases are a match to TRBD2. The V gene's germline CDR1 is SGDLS and CDR2 YYNGEE. The CDR3 loop spans 16 amino acids. The ends lost 0 bases at V and 4 bases at J; junction bases unmatched: 3. The complete variable domain, with remaining parts taken from reference TRBV9 and TRBJ2-5, reads DSGVTQTPKHLITATGQRVTLRCSPRSGDLSVYWYQQSLDQGLQFLIQYYNGEERAKGNILERFSAQQFPDLHSELNLSSLELGDSALYFCASSVGRTSGGETQYFGPGTRLLVL.

This clone was observed a few times. The rearrangement uses TRBV13 and TRBJ2-1, with 11 bases matching TRBD2. This CDR3 comprises 16 residues. Unmatched junction bases numbered 7, after V lost 4 bases and J lost 5 bases. Per germline, CDR1 PRHDT and CDR2 FYEKMQ (reference sequence). The CDR3, as DNA: TGTGCCAGCAGCTCGTTTGGGACTAGCGGCCACAATGAGCAGTTCTTC. Its protein product is CASSSFGTSGHNEQFF.

This clone showed up just a few times. The chain recombines TRBV6-6 with TRBJ2-7; 12 bases agree with TRBD1. Germline-derived CDR1 and CDR2 are MNHNY and SVGAGI (reference sequence). The CDR3 has 15 amino acids. V dropped 7 bases and J dropped 5; count of bases not matched to a gene: 9. CDR3 sequence reads: CASNPGQGARDEQYF. The CDR3 region has the DNA TGTGCCAGCAATCCGGGACAGGGGGCTCGAGACGAGCAGTACTTC.

This clone came up a few times. This rearrangement joins TRBV6-5 to TRBJ2-3; 14 nucleotides align to TRBD2. V lost 0 bases, J lost 6 bases, and 2 bases stayed unmatched. There are 16 residues in the CDR3. Germline V gene data show CDR1 as MNHEY and CDR2 as SVGAGI. The CDR3 DNA follows: TGTGCCAGCAGTTACTCGACTAGCGGGGGGGCTGATACGCAGTATTTT. It codes for CASSYSTSGGADTQYF.

This sequence joins TRBV15 and TRBJ2-1; TRBD2 is a possible D gene (6 bases). Germline values: CDR1 LNHNV, CDR2 YYDKDF (reference sequence). The CDR3 has 15 residues. The germline V and J ends were trimmed by 0 bases and 7 bases, with 13 bases remaining between them. This chain's CDR3 is CATSRDLRGWNEQFF. The CDR3 DNA follows: TGTGCCACCAGCAGAGATTTGCGGGGATGGAATGAGCAGTTCTTC. The variable domain in full, completed from reference TRBV15 and TRBJ2-1, reads DAMVIQNPRYQVTQFGKPVTLSCSQTLNHNVMYWYQQKSSQAPKLLFHYYDKDFNNEADTPDNFQSRRPNTSFCFLDIRSPGLGDTAMYLCATSRDLRGWNEQFFGPGTRLTVL.

Only one count was recorded for this clone. The chain recombines TRBV13 with TRBJ1-2; D might be TRBD1 (6 bases). Germline lookup yields CDR1 PRHDT and CDR2 FYEKMQ (reference sequence). V was trimmed by 4 bases and J by 3 bases, leaving 18 bases between them. The CDR3 spans 16 residues. The CDR3: CASSSTTGLTDYGYTF. In DNA, the CDR3 is TGTGCCAGCAGCTCGACAACAGGGCTGACTGACTATGGCTACACCTTC.

For the CDR3, the DNA is TGTGCCAGCAGCGTAGAACCCAATGGGTCACCCCTCCACTTT. This codes for CASSVEPNGSPLHF. The chain links TRBV9 to TRBJ1-6; D unclear. The V and J ends lost 0 bases and 10 bases respectively, with 11 bases between them. Germline assignment: CDR1 SGDLS and CDR2 YYNGEE. The CDR3 has 14 residues.

The chain employs TRBV2 and TRBJ1-5, with D unresolved. The CDR3 is made up of 15 amino acids. Deletions cut 2 bases from V and 4 bases from J, with 12 bases between. The germline CDR1 and CDR2 sequences are SNHLY and FYNNEI. CDR3 sequence (DNA): TGTGCCAGCAGTGAAAGCGCCGCTGTTAATCAGCCCCAGCATTTT. It codes for CASSESAAVNQPQHF.